These 13 T cell receptor beta chains share one sample of origin, sequenced in a study of shared clonotypes between healthy human individuals. The assay was immunoSEQ multiplex PCR, and TCRdb's table has in-frame clones only and misses some. The table lists 2 million to 2.5 million clones, 90% to 96% of them singletons. The source material was naive CD4+ T cells sorted from blood. The subset denotes: CD45RA+ positively selected. All receptors derive from a man between 18 and 35 years old in good health.

This chain uses TRBV5-6 with TRBJ2-7; perhaps TRBD1 as D (6 bases). This CDR3 spans 14 amino acids. Germline V gives CDR1 SGHDT, CDR2 YYEEEE. V was shortened by 4 bases and J by 4 bases, with 15 bases between the two germline ends. The CDR3 here is CASSRDRIGYEQYF. The CDR3 DNA is TGTGCCAGCAGCCGTGACAGGATTGGGTACGAGCAGTACTTC.

The chain recombines TRBV2 with TRBJ2-5, with D possibly matching TRBD2 (5 bases). Between the trimmed V and J ends, which lost 8 bases and 4 bases, there was a span of 20 bases. Germline CDR1 and CDR2: SNHLY and FYNNEI. This CDR3 is 15 amino acids long. The CDR3 sequence: CASLRDPSVGETQYF. The CDR3 DNA follows: TGTGCCAGCCTCCGGGATCCTAGTGTGGGAGAGACCCAGTACTTC.

The chain combines TRBV5-6 with TRBJ2-5; no definite D call. Germline CDR1 is SGHDT and CDR2 is YYEEEE. Trimming removed 4 bases from V and 5 bases from J, with 15 bases in between. This CDR3 is 14 amino acids long. The CDR3 DNA reads TGTGCCAGCAGCCCGGGCGCATGGGATGAGACCCAGTACTTC. It specifies CASSPGAWDETQYF. Full variable domain (remainder filled in from reference TRBV5-6 and TRBJ2-5): DAGVTQSPTHLIKTRGQQVTLRCSPKSGHDTVSWYQQALGQGPQFIFQYYEEEERQRGNFPDRFSGHQFPNYSSELNVNALLLGDSALYLCASSPGAWDETQYFGPGTRLLVL.

The V and J genes are TRBV5-4 and TRBJ2-5; D gene uncertain. Trimming took 1 base from V and 1 from J, leaving 11 bases between them. Germline V CDR1 and CDR2: SGHNT, YYREEE (reference sequence). The length of the CDR3 is 15 residues. This CDR3 is CASSLSVQPQETQYF. The CDR3 coding sequence is TGTGCCAGCAGCTTGTCAGTACAACCCCAAGAGACCCAGTACTTC. The variable domain in full, completed from reference TRBV5-4 and TRBJ2-5, reads ETGVTQSPTHLIKTRGQQVTLRCSSQSGHNTVSWYQQALGQGPQFIFQYYREEENGRGNFPPRFSGLQFPNYSSELNVNALELDDSALYLCASSLSVQPQETQYFGPGTRLLVL.

The chain employs TRBV18 and TRBJ2-2, with D perhaps matching TRBD1 (5 bases). The CDR3 is 16 amino acids. Germline values: CDR1 KGHSH, CDR2 LQKENI. V was shortened by 2 bases and J by 7 bases, with 17 bases between the two germline ends. CDR3 sequence: CASSPKTEVRGGELFF. CDR3 sequence (DNA): TGTGCCAGCTCACCAAAGACAGAGGTTCGTGGCGGGGAGCTGTTTTTT.

The chain links TRBV25-1 to TRBJ2-7; D is ambiguous. Per the germline V gene, CDR1 is MGHDK and CDR2 is SYGVNS. The CDR3 totals 13 residues. V dropped 7 bases and J dropped 7 bases, with 17 bases sitting between them. Here the CDR3 DNA reads TGTGCCAGCACTGGCGCGCCACGTCTGGAGCAGTACTTC. Its protein product is CASTGAPRLEQYF.

This clone appeared a few times. The genes are TRBV11-2 and TRBJ1-2; 7 bases line up with TRBD1. V lost 1 base and J lost 4; bases outside the gene matches: 0. The CDR3 contains 13 residues. CDR1 and CDR2 from the germline V gene are SGHAT and FQNNGV. The CDR3 sequence is CASSLGTGYGYTF. CDR3 coding DNA: TGTGCCAGCAGCTTAGGGACAGGCTATGGCTACACCTTC.

The chain employs TRBV2 and TRBJ2-5; TRBD1 matches 7 bases. The V gene's germline CDR1 is SNHLY and CDR2 FYNNEI. The V segment lost 8 bases and the J segment 5 bases; nucleotides outside the gene matches: 8. This CDR3 is 13 amino acids long. The CDR3 here is CASLSGGRETQYF. Written as DNA, the CDR3 is TGTGCCAGCCTTTCAGGGGGACGGGAGACCCAGTACTTC.

V gene TRBV2 combines with J gene TRBJ1-6, with D unclear. Deletions cut 6 bases from V and 8 bases from J, with 14 bases between. The CDR3 sequence is 14 residues long. Germline V gives CDR1 SNHLY, CDR2 FYNNEI. The CDR3 DNA is TGTGCCAGCAGCCTGACTGGTAGCGATTCACCCCTCCACTTT. Translated: CASSLTGSDSPLHF.

The chain links TRBV28 to TRBJ2-5; tentatively, D is TRBD1 (5 bases). Looked up from germline, CDR1 is MDHEN and CDR2 is SYDVKM. The CDR3 covers 17 residues. V was pared by 3 bases and J by 4 bases, with 21 bases between. The CDR3: CASSFRTRLDNTETQYF. The CDR3 DNA follows: TGTGCCAGCAGTTTTCGAACGAGGTTGGACAACACAGAGACCCAGTACTTC.

The rearrangement links TRBV18 to TRBJ1-2; D uncertain. The length of the CDR3 is 12 residues. CDR1 is KGHSH and CDR2 is LQKENI in the germline V gene. V lost 3 bases and J lost 6, with 8 bases in between. CDR3 sequence reads: CASSPDGNGYTF. The CDR3 DNA reads as TGTGCCAGCTCACCCGACGGAAATGGCTACACCTTC.

V is TRBV5-1 and J is TRBJ2-5; 10 bases match TRBD2. This CDR3 region has 19 residues. J gave up 1 base and V 2 bases, and 14 bases lay outside the gene matches. CDR1 SGHRS and CDR2 YFSETQ come from the germline V gene. The CDR3 reads CASSFTSSGGGTLQETQYF. The DNA of the CDR3 is TGCGCCAGCAGCTTTACCTCTAGCGGGGGCGGGACTCTCCAAGAGACCCAGTACTTC.

The chain carries TRBV30 and TRBJ2-3; possible D gene TRBD1, 6 bases. CDR1 is GTSNPN, CDR2 SVGIG, per germline (reference sequence). The CDR3 loop spans 16 amino acids. With 0 bases removed from V and 1 base from J, the gap between germline ends came to 14 bases. In nucleotides, the CDR3 is TGTGCCTGGAGTGTAGTGGGGGCACGGGGCACAGATACGCAGTATTTT. Translation gives CAWSVVGARGTDTQYF.